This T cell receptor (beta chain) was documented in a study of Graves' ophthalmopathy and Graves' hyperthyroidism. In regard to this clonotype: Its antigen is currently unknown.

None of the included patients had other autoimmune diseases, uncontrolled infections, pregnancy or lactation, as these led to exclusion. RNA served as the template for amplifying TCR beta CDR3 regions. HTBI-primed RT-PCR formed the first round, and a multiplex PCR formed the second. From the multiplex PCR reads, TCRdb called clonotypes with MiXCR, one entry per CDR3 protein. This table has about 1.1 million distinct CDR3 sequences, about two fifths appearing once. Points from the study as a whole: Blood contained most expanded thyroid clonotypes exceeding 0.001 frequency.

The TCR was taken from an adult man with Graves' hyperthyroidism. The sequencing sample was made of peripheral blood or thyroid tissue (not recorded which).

Here the CDR3 reads CATGWGRAVGETQYF. The CDR3 DNA reads TGTGCCACCGGATGGGGCAGGGCTGTTGGGGAGACCCAGTACTTC. This rearrangement joins TRBV6-2 or TRBV6-3 to TRBJ2-5; D possibly corresponds to TRBD1 (5 bases). This CDR3 region has 15 residues. Per the germline V gene, CDR1 is MNHEY and CDR2 is SVGEGT. V gave up 10 bases and J gave up 5 bases, with 23 bases separating them.